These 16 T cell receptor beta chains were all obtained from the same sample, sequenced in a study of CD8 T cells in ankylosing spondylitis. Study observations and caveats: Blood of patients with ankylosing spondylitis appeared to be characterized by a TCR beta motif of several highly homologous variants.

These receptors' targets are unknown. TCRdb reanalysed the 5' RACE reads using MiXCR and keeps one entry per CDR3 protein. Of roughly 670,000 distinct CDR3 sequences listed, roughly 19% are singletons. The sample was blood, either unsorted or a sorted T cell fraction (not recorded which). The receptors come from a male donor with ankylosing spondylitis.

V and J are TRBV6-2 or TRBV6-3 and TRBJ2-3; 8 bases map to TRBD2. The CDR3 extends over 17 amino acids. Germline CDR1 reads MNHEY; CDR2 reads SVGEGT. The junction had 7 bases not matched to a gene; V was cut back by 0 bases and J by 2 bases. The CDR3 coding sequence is TGTGCCAGCAGTTACTCGATCACTAGCGGTTCCACAGATACGCAGTATTTT. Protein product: CASSYSITSGSTDTQYF.

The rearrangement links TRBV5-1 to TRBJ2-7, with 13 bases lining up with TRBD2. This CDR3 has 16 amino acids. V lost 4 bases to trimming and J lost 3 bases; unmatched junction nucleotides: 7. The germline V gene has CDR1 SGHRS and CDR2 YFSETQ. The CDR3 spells CASSPGTSGTYYEQYF. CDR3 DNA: TGCGCCAGCAGCCCCGGGACTAGCGGGACCTACTACGAGCAGTACTTC. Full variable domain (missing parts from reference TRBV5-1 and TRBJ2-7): KAGVTQTPRYLIKTRGQQVTLSCSPISGHRSVSWYQQTPGQGLQFLFEYFSETQRNKGNFPGRFSGRQFSNSRSEMNVSTLELGDSALYLCASSPGTSGTYYEQYFGPGTRLTVT.

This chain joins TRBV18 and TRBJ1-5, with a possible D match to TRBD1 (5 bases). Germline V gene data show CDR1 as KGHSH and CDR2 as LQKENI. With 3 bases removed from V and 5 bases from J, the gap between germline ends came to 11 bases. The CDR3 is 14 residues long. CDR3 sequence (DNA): TGTGCCAGCTCACCCGGCCCGGGGGATCAGCCCCAGCATTTT. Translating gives CASSPGPGDQPQHF. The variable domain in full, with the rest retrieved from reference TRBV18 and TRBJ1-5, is NAGVMQNPRHLVRRRGQEARLRCSPMKGHSHVYWYRQLPEEGLKFMVYLQKENIIDESGMPKERFSAEFPKEGPSILRIQQVVRGDSAAYFCASSPGPGDQPQHFGDGTRLSIL.

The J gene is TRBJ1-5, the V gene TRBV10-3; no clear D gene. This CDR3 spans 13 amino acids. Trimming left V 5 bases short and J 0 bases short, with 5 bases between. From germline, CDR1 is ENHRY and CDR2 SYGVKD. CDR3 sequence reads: CAISRDSNQPQHF. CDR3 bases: TGTGCCATCAGTCGGGATAGCAATCAGCCCCAGCATTTT.

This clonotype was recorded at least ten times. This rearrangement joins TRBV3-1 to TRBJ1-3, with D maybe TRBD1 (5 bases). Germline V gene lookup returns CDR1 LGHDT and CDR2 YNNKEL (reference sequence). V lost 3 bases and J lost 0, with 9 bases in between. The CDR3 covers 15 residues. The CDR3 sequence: CASSHAGASGNTIYF. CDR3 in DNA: TGTGCCAGCAGCCATGCCGGGGCCTCTGGAAACACCATATATTTT.

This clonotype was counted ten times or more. The CDR3 loop is CSLRGGTGELFF. In DNA, the CDR3 is TGCAGCCTCCGGGGGGGAACCGGGGAGCTGTTTTTT. This sequence joins TRBV29-1 and TRBJ2-2, with 8 bases that match TRBD2. V was clipped by 8 bases and J by 5 bases; unmatched bases: 4. The CDR3 covers 12 residues. Germline assignment: CDR1 SQVTM and CDR2 ANQGSEA.

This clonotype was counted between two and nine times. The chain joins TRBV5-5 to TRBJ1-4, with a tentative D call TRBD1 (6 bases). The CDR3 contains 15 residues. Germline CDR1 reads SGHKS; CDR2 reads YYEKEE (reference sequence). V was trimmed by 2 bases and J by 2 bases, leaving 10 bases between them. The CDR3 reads CASSLYRATNEKLFF. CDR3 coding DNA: TGTGCCAGCAGCTTATACAGGGCCACTAATGAAAAACTGTTTTTT.

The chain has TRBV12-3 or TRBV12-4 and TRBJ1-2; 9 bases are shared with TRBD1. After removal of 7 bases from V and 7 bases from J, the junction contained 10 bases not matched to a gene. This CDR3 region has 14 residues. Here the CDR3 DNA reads TGTGCCAGCACCACACAGGGGGCGAATGGTGGCTACACCTTC. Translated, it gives CASTTQGANGGYTF.

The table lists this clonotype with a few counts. In DNA, the CDR3 is TGTGCCAGCAGTTCCCAGGGCGGGAGCTCCTACGAGCAGTACTTC. Translated: CASSSQGGSSYEQYF. V usage is TRBV12-3 or TRBV12-4 and J usage is TRBJ2-7, with 7 nucleotides matching TRBD2. The trim removed 4 bases at V and 0 bases at J, leaving 6 bases unmatched. CDR3 length: 15 residues.

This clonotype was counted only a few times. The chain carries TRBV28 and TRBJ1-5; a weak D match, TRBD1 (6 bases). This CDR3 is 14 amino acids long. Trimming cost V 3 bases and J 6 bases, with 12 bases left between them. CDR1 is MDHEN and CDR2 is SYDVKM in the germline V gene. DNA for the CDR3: TGTGCCAGCAGTTTGAGGGGGGCTGGTCAGCCCCAGCATTTT. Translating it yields CASSLRGAGQPQHF.

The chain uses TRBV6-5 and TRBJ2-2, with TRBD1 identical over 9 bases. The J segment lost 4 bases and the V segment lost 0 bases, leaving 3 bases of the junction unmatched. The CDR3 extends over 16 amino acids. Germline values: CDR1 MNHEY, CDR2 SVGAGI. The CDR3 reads CASSYSKDRGTGELFF. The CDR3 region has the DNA TGTGCCAGCAGTTACTCGAAGGACAGGGGCACCGGGGAGCTGTTTTTT.

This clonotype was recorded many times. Written as DNA, the CDR3 is TGCAGTGCTACCCGACAGGGAGGCCAAGAGACCCAGTACTTC. Its translation is CSATRQGGQETQYF. The gene calls are TRBV20-1 and TRBJ2-5, with TRBD1 as a possible D gene (7 bases). The CDR3 extends over 14 amino acids. With 4 bases removed from V and 1 base from J, the gap between germline ends came to 13 bases. Germline loops: CDR1 DFQATT, CDR2 SNEGSKA (reference sequence).

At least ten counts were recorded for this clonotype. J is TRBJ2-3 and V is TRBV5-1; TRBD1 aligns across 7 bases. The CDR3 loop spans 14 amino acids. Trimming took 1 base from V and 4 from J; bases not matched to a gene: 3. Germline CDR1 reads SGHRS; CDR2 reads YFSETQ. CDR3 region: CASSLQGQPDTQYF. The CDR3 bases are TGCGCCAGCAGCTTGCAGGGACAGCCAGATACGCAGTATTTT.

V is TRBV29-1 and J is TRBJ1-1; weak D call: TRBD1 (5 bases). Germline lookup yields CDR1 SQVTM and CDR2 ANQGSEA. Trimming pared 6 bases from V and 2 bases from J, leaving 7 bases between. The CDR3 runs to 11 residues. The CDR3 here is CSVGHNTEAFF. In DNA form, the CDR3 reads TGCAGCGTCGGACACAACACTGAAGCTTTCTTT.

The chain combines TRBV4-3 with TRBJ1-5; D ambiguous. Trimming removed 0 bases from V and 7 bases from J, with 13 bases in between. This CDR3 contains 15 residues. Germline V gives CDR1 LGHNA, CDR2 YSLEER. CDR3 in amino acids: CASSQDRGESQPQHF. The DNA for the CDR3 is TGCGCCAGCAGCCAAGATCGCGGGGAAAGCCAGCCCCAGCATTTT.

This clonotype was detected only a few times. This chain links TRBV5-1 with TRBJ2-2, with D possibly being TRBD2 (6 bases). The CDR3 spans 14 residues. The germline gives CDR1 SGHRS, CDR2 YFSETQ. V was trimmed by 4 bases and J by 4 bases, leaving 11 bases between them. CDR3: CASSADGSTGELFF. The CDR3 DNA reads TGCGCCAGCAGCGCGGACGGGAGCACCGGGGAGCTGTTTTTT. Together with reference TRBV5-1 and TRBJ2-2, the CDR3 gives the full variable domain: KAGVTQTPRYLIKTRGQQVTLSCSPISGHRSVSWYQQTPGQGLQFLFEYFSETQRNKGNFPGRFSGRQFSNSRSEMNVSTLELGDSALYLCASSADGSTGELFFGEGSRLTVL.